One sample yielded the 18 T cell receptor beta chains listed below, sequenced in a study of cytomegalovirus exposure and HLA in healthy donors. PCR amplification relied on 60 Vbeta primers (plus 13 Jbeta primers). Profiling relied on immunoSEQ multiplex PCR, and the TCRdb table lists in-frame clones only, not all of them. The data show around 100,000 clones, around three quarters seen once. What was sequenced was PBMCs. These receptors were obtained from a woman between 25 and 40 years old in good health and CMV-seronegative.

The genes are TRBV15 and TRBJ2-1; D is ambiguous. The V and J ends lost 3 bases and 9 bases respectively, with 6 bases between them. The CDR3 totals 11 residues. In germline, CDR1 is LNHNV, CDR2 YYDKDF (reference sequence). CDR3 coding DNA: TGTGCCACCAGCAGTCCTAGTGAGCAGTTCTTC. It specifies CATSSPSEQFF.

The chain carries TRBV12-5 and TRBJ1-1, with D maybe TRBD1 (6 bases). V was pared by 2 bases and J by 1 base, with 14 bases between. This CDR3 has 16 residues. Per germline, CDR1 LGHNT and CDR2 FRNRAP. This CDR3 is CASGLRTQGPNTEAFF. In nucleotides, the CDR3 is TGTGCTAGTGGTTTGCGGACCCAGGGGCCGAACACTGAAGCTTTCTTT.

This clone occurred a few times. CDR3 nucleotide sequence: TGTGCCAGCAGTGGACAGAAACATGAAAAACTGTTTTTT. Amino acids: CASSGQKHEKLFF. V and J are TRBV2 and TRBJ1-4, with a possible D match to TRBD1 (5 bases). CDR3 length: 13 residues. V shed 4 bases and J shed 6 bases, with 9 bases lying between them. CDR1 is SNHLY, CDR2 FYNNEI, per germline.

This chain uses TRBV9 with TRBJ2-3; 10 bases map to TRBD2. Per germline, CDR1 SGDLS and CDR2 YYNGEE. The V and J ends lost 3 bases and 5 bases, in that order; junction bases with no gene match: 9. The CDR3 sequence is 16 residues long. In nucleotides, the CDR3 is TGTGCCAGCAGCGGCAGAAGCGGGGGGGCCGGAGATACGCAGTATTTT. This encodes CASSGRSGGAGDTQYF.

This clone was seen a few times. The rearrangement joins TRBV29-1 to TRBJ1-2; TRBD1 matches 9 bases. V shed 6 bases, J shed 8 bases, and the junction held 10 bases outside the gene matches. This CDR3 region has 13 residues. Per germline, CDR1 SQVTM and CDR2 ANQGSEA. CDR3 protein: CSVAGTGPSGYTF. CDR3 coding DNA: TGCAGCGTGGCCGGGACAGGGCCCTCGGGCTACACCTTC.

The V gene is TRBV27, the J gene TRBJ1-1; D is ambiguous. The CDR3 has 13 residues. CDR1 MNHEY and CDR2 SMNVEV come from the germline V gene (reference sequence). The V end was cut by 4 bases, the J end by 0 bases, with 6 bases between. CDR3 in DNA: TGTGCCAGCAGTTCCAGTATGAACACTGAAGCTTTCTTT. Residues: CASSSSMNTEAFF.

This clone occurred a few times. This chain connects TRBV7-9 to TRBJ1-1, with a weak D call TRBD1 (6 bases). This CDR3 has 13 residues. Germline CDR1 is SEHNR and CDR2 is FQNEAQ (reference sequence). The V gene lost 8 bases and the J gene lost 4 bases, with 14 bases spanning the gap. Here the CDR3 reads CASGPRGTTEAFF. Here the CDR3 DNA reads TGTGCCAGCGGGCCCAGGGGAACCACTGAAGCTTTCTTT.

The chain carries TRBV11-2 and TRBJ2-7, with TRBD2 matching 11 bases. J was trimmed by 4 bases and V by 2 bases; bases with no gene match: 13. CDR3 size: 18 residues. Looked up from germline, CDR1 is SGHAT and CDR2 is FQNNGV. The CDR3 nucleotides read TGTGCCAGCAGCTTAAATAGTTATAGCGGGAGGGCCCGGTACGAGCAGTACTTC. It is translated as CASSLNSYSGRARYEQYF.

The V gene is TRBV18, the J gene TRBJ1-2; 9 bases line up with TRBD1. Germline V gene sequence: CDR1 KGHSH, CDR2 LQKENI. This CDR3 has 15 amino acids. Trimming at V came to 0 bases and at J to 8 bases, leaving 7 bases not matched to a gene. In nucleotides, the CDR3 is TGTGCCAGCTCACCACCCACAGGGGGCGAAAGGGGCTACACCTTC. This encodes CASSPPTGGERGYTF.

The gene calls are TRBV4-3 and TRBJ2-1; TRBD2 matches 10 bases. V gave up 0 bases and J gave up 6 bases; unmatched junction bases: 5. The CDR3 is 16 amino acids. CDR1 and CDR2 from the germline V gene are LGHNA and YSLEER. CDR3 loop: CASSQDQGTSVNEQFF. CDR3 sequence (DNA): TGCGCCAGCAGCCAAGATCAGGGGACTAGCGTCAATGAGCAGTTCTTC.

This clone was picked up one time. The chain links TRBV6-5 to TRBJ1-2, with TRBD1 matching 10 bases. The germline CDR1 and CDR2 sequences are MNHEY and SVGAGI. The CDR3 extends over 15 amino acids. J lost 6 bases, V lost 2 bases, and 6 bases had no gene match. CDR3 loop: CASSYLGQGINGYTF. CDR3 sequence (DNA): TGTGCCAGCAGTTACCTGGGACAGGGGATCAATGGCTACACCTTC.

V and J are TRBV19 and TRBJ1-1, with TRBD1 matching 9 bases. V shed 6 bases, J shed 5 bases, and the junction held 7 bases outside the gene matches. The CDR3 spans 14 residues. Per germline, CDR1 LNHDA and CDR2 SQIVND (reference sequence). The CDR3 nucleotides read TGTGCCAGTAGAGATGGGACAGGGAGAACTGAAGCTTTCTTT. It yields the protein CASRDGTGRTEAFF.

The chain links TRBV25-1 to TRBJ2-1; 12 nucleotides align to TRBD2. This CDR3 is 15 amino acids long. The germline CDR1 and CDR2 sequences are MGHDK and SYGVNS. The ends lost 3 bases at V and 9 bases at J; junction bases unmatched: 6. CDR3 loop: CASSEPSGGAFEQFF. The CDR3 DNA sequence: TGTGCCAGCAGTGAGCCTAGCGGGGGGGCCTTTGAGCAGTTCTTC.

The V and J genes are TRBV25-1 and TRBJ2-1; D is possibly TRBD2 (6 bases). CDR1 is MGHDK and CDR2 is SYGVNS in the germline V gene. This CDR3 spans 15 amino acids. The V end was cut by 5 bases, the J end by 0 bases, with 11 bases between. In nucleotides, the CDR3 is TGTGCCAGCAGTCGGGGGTCCGGCTCCTACAATGAGCAGTTCTTC. Its protein product is CASSRGSGSYNEQFF.

The V and J genes are TRBV2 and TRBJ1-2; TRBD1 might be the D (5 bases). Germline V CDR1 and CDR2: SNHLY, FYNNEI. This CDR3 spans 16 amino acids. Trimming pared 5 bases from V and 2 bases from J, leaving 18 bases between. This CDR3 is CASSPSTGRANYGYTF. As DNA, the CDR3 is TGTGCCAGCAGTCCCTCAACGGGCAGGGCCAACTATGGCTACACCTTC.

This rearrangement joins TRBV10-1 to TRBJ2-6; 7 bases line up with TRBD1. The CDR3 has 15 residues. CDR1 and CDR2 (germline): WNHNN, SYGVQD (reference sequence). V lost 5 bases to trimming and J lost 0 bases; unmatched junction nucleotides: 1. DNA for the CDR3: TGCGCCAGCAGTAGGGACAGCTCTGGGGCCAACGTCCTGACTTTC. Its translation: CASSRDSSGANVLTF.

The chain employs TRBV30 and TRBJ1-6; 9 nucleotides line up with TRBD1. J lost 9 bases, V lost 1 base, and 7 bases had no gene match. Per germline, CDR1 GTSNPN and CDR2 SVGIG (reference sequence). This CDR3 has 15 amino acids. Written as DNA, the CDR3 is TGTGCCTGGAGTGAAAGGGACAGGGTTAGTTCACCCCTCCACTTT. Translated, it gives CAWSERDRVSSPLHF.

The V gene is TRBV7-9, the J gene TRBJ2-5; 7 bases map to TRBD2. Trimming at V came to 0 bases and at J to 2 bases, leaving 9 bases not matched to a gene. The V gene's germline CDR1 is SEHNR and CDR2 FQNEAQ (reference sequence). The CDR3 is 17 amino acids. The CDR3 loop is CASSLASSSGGQETQYF. The CDR3 nucleotides read TGTGCCAGCAGCTTAGCTAGCTCTAGCGGTGGTCAAGAGACCCAGTACTTC. The complete variable domain, with remaining parts taken from reference TRBV7-9 and TRBJ2-5, reads DTGVSQNPRHKITKRGQNVTFRCDPISEHNRLYWYRQTLGQGPEFLTYFQNEAQLEKSRLLSDRFSAERPKGSFSTLEIQRTEQGDSAMYLCASSLASSSGGQETQYFGPGTRLLVL.